The T cell receptor beta chain under discussion was sequenced for a study of T-cell memory formation after mild COVID-19. On the study more broadly: TCR clusters largely stayed donor specific. Findings and caveats of the study: Chiefly within CM and EM were the contracting CD4+ clones; CD8+ ones were within EMRA. Prior to infection, memory already included some responding clones, suggesting cross-reactive memory joined. The study found balanced CD4/CD8 in clones contracting day 15 to 85 and a CD4+ lean in later expanders.

Via MiXCR, TCRdb re-called the 5' RACE reads, giving one row per CDR3 protein. Among about 110,000 distinct CDR3 sequences listed, about 18% were seen once. The germline CDR1 and CDR2 sequences are LNHNV and YYDKDF (reference sequence). With 4 bases removed from V and 9 bases from J, the gap between germline ends came to 16 bases. This CDR3 is built from 14 residues. There are a few counts of this clonotype. Its antigen is still unknown. This rearrangement joins TRBV15 to TRBJ2-1, with D tentatively TRBD1 or TRBD2 (5 bases each). What was sequenced was PBMCs or a T cell subset sorted from them (not recorded which). This TCR was recovered from a man aged 18 to 30 who had mild COVID-19 (a few samples of this study predate the infection). Cell type and time point are not known. The CDR3, as DNA: TGTGCCACCAGCAATTCCGGGACGGTAGGTGAGCAGTTCTTC. Its protein product is CATSNSGTVGEQFF.